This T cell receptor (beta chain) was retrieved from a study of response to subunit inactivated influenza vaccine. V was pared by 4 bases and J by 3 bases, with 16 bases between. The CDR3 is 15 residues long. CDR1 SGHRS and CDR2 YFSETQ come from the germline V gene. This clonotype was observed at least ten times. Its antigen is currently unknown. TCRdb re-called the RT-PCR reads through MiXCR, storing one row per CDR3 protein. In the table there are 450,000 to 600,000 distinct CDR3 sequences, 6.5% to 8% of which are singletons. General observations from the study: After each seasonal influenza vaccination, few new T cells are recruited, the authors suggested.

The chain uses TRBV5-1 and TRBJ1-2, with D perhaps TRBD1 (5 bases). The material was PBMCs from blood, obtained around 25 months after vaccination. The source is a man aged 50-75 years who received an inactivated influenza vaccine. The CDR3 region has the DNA TGCGCCAGCAGCGATTACGGGACTTCGGACTATGGCTACACCTTC. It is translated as CASSDYGTSDYGYTF. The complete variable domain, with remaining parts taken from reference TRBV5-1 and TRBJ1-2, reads KAGVTQTPRYLIKTRGQQVTLSCSPISGHRSVSWYQQTPGQGLQFLFEYFSETQRNKGNFPGRFSGRQFSNSRSEMNVSTLELGDSALYLCASSDYGTSDYGYTFGSGTRLTVV.